The rows below give T cell receptor beta chains drawn from one sample of a study of blood T cell repertoires in COVID-19. Assay: immunoSEQ multiplex PCR; the TCRdb copy retains only in-frame clones and omits some. The table shows 94,000 or so clones, with approximately 86% occurring only once. Sequencing was carried out using peripheral blood. Receptors originate from a woman between 70 and 85 years old with acute or convalescent COVID-19. Both conserved end residues are part of each CDR3. Fields, in order: V gene, J gene, CDR3 length, clone size, D gene, CDR3 protein, CDR3 DNA. The D gene is left open where the match is weak. The size entry is marked missing in some rows and otherwise reads once, few, many or a size class.

V: TRBV9; J: TRBJ2-7; length: 15; size: NA; D: TRBD2; CDR3: CASSVGIAGEYEQYF; DNA: TGTGCCAGCAGCGTAGGGATAGCGGGAGAGTACGAGCAGTACTTC
V: TRBV7-3; J: TRBJ2-1; length: 17; size: NA; D: NA; CDR3: CASSLMSGGSGYNEQFF; DNA: TGTGCCAGCAGCTTAATGTCTGGTGGTAGCGGCTACAATGAGCAGTTCTTC
V: TRBV2; J: TRBJ1-2; length: 13; size: NA; D: NA; CDR3: CASTQGFNYGYTF; DNA: TGTGCCAGCACCCAGGGATTTAACTATGGCTACACCTTC
V: TRBV11-2; J: TRBJ2-4; length: 14; size: NA; D: NA; CDR3: CASSPDRRKNIQYF; DNA: TGTGCCAGCAGCCCGGACAGACGCAAAAACATTCAGTACTTC
V: TRBV18; J: TRBJ2-7; length: 12; size: NA; D: NA; CDR3: CASSPDSYEQYF; DNA: TGTGCCAGCTCACCGGACAGCTACGAGCAGTACTTC
V: TRBV5-1; J: TRBJ2-7; length: 15; size: NA; D: NA; CDR3: CASSLGGNEAYEQYF; DNA: TGCGCCAGCAGCTTGGGAGGGAACGAAGCCTACGAGCAGTACTTC
V: TRBV5-5; J: TRBJ2-1; length: 15; size: NA; D: NA; CDR3: CASSIRESGYNEQFF; DNA: TGTGCCAGCAGCATACGGGAATCAGGTTACAATGAGCAGTTCTTC
V: TRBV27; J: TRBJ2-1; length: 14; size: once; D: NA; CDR3: CASSLGGAGNEQFF; DNA: TGTGCCAGCAGTTTGGGGGGGGCGGGTAATGAGCAGTTCTTC
V: TRBV21-1; J: TRBJ2-5; length: 13; size: NA; D: NA; CDR3: CASSNDTQETQYF; DNA: TGTGCCAGCAGCAACGACACGCAAGAGACCCAGTACTTC
V: TRBV6-6; J: TRBJ1-1; length: 11; size: NA; D: NA; CDR3: CASTNGQEAFF; DNA: TGTGCCAGCACCAACGGACAAGAAGCTTTCTTT
V: TRBV5-4; J: TRBJ2-7; length: 15; size: NA; D: TRBD2; CDR3: CASSPLGGRDYEQYF; DNA: TGTGCCAGCAGCCCCCTAGGCGGGAGGGACTACGAGCAGTACTTC
V: TRBV19; J: TRBJ2-2; length: 16; size: NA; D: TRBD1; CDR3: CASSLQGAGDTGELFF; DNA: TGTGCCAGTAGCCTACAGGGGGCAGGGGACACCGGGGAGCTGTTTTTT
V: TRBV7-3; J: TRBJ2-1; length: 17; size: NA; D: TRBD1; CDR3: CASSLKSGRGIYNEQFF; DNA: TGTGCCAGCAGCCTTAAAAGTGGCAGGGGGATCTACAATGAGCAGTTCTTC
V: TRBV18; J: TRBJ2-1; length: 14; size: once; D: NA; CDR3: CASSPLSGDAEQFF; DNA: TGTGCCAGCTCACCACTCTCAGGGGACGCTGAGCAGTTCTTC
V: TRBV3-1/TRBV3-2; J: TRBJ2-3; length: 16; size: NA; D: NA; CDR3: CASSQVTLPFTDTQYF; DNA: TGTGCCAGCAGCCAAGTTACACTACCCTTCACAGATACGCAGTATTTT
V: TRBV9; J: TRBJ1-3; length: 14; size: NA; D: NA; CDR3: CASSVGDSGNTIYF; DNA: TGTGCCAGCAGCGTAGGAGACTCTGGAAACACCATATATTTT
V: TRBV18; J: TRBJ2-5; length: 15; size: NA; D: TRBD1; CDR3: CASSPRDRGGETQYF; DNA: TGTGCCAGCTCACCTCGGGACAGGGGAGGCGAGACCCAGTACTTC
V: TRBV28; J: TRBJ1-2; length: 11; size: NA; D: NA; CDR3: CASYWRGGYTF; DNA: TGTGCCTCCTACTGGAGGGGCGGCTACACCTTC
V: TRBV11-3; J: TRBJ2-1; length: 13; size: once; D: NA; CDR3: CASSGKQGNEQFF; DNA: TGTGCCAGCAGCGGCAAACAGGGAAATGAGCAGTTCTTC
V: TRBV11-2; J: TRBJ1-1; length: 14; size: NA; D: TRBD1; CDR3: CASSLLGTGTEAFF; DNA: TGTGCCAGCAGCTTACTAGGGACAGGGACTGAAGCTTTCTTT
V: TRBV5-6; J: TRBJ1-2; length: 12; size: NA; D: NA; CDR3: CASSPRGLGYTF; DNA: TGTGCCAGCAGCCCCCGGGGATTGGGCTACACCTTC
V: TRBV27; J: TRBJ2-7; length: 15; size: NA; D: NA; CDR3: CASSPQGPFSYEQYF; DNA: TGTGCCAGCAGTCCCCAGGGGCCGTTCTCCTACGAGCAGTACTTC
V: TRBV27; J: TRBJ1-6; length: 15; size: once; D: NA; CDR3: CASSERGSLRSPLHF; DNA: TGTGCCAGCAGTGAAAGGGGTTCCCTAAGGTCACCCCTCCACTTT
V: TRBV29-1; J: TRBJ1-1; length: 13; size: NA; D: NA; CDR3: CSVEGQLNTEAFF; DNA: TGCAGCGTTGAAGGACAGTTGAACACTGAAGCTTTCTTT
V: TRBV5-1; J: TRBJ2-3; length: 14; size: NA; D: NA; CDR3: CASRGTAGTDTQYF; DNA: TGCGCCAGCAGGGGAACTGCGGGAACAGATACGCAGTATTTT
V: TRBV2; J: TRBJ1-2; length: 15; size: NA; D: NA; CDR3: CASSELRVDNYGYTF; DNA: TGTGCCAGCAGTGAATTGAGGGTGGATAACTATGGCTACACCTTC
V: TRBV12-3/TRBV12-4; J: TRBJ1-4; length: 12; size: NA; D: NA; CDR3: CASSFEEGKLFF; DNA: TGTGCCAGCAGTTTTGAGGAGGGAAAACTGTTTTTT
V: TRBV24-1; J: TRBJ2-7; length: 13; size: NA; D: NA; CDR3: CATRQATPYEQYF; DNA: TGTGCCACAAGACAGGCAACTCCCTACGAGCAGTACTTC
V: TRBV9; J: TRBJ2-3; length: 16; size: NA; D: TRBD2; CDR3: CASSDLTSGGPDTQYF; DNA: TGTGCCAGCAGCGACCTGACTAGCGGGGGTCCAGATACGCAGTATTTT
V: TRBV7-3; J: TRBJ2-7; length: 14; size: few; D: TRBD2; CDR3: CASSPTSDSYEQYF; DNA: TGTGCCAGCAGCCCGACTAGCGACTCCTACGAGCAGTACTTC
V: TRBV7-9; J: TRBJ2-7; length: 16; size: NA; D: TRBD2; CDR3: CASSLAGGGSQYEQYF; DNA: TGTGCCAGCAGCTTAGCCGGGGGGGGGTCGCAATACGAGCAGTACTTC
V: TRBV19; J: TRBJ2-5; length: 15; size: NA; D: TRBD2; CDR3: CASSINPAGGETQYF; DNA: TGTGCCAGTAGTATTAATCCAGCGGGAGGGGAGACCCAGTACTTC
V: TRBV5-1; J: TRBJ2-3; length: 15; size: NA; D: NA; CDR3: CASSLGGVSGDTQYF; DNA: TGCGCCAGCAGCTTGGGCGGGGTATCAGGAGATACGCAGTATTTT
V: TRBV11-2; J: TRBJ2-5; length: 11; size: NA; D: NA; CDR3: CASSVKETQYF; DNA: TGTGCCAGCAGCGTTAAAGAGACCCAGTACTTC
V: TRBV7-9; J: TRBJ2-7; length: 15; size: NA; D: TRBD1; CDR3: CASSAGDRALREQYF; DNA: TGTGCCAGCAGCGCGGGGGACAGGGCCCTTCGCGAGCAGTACTTC
V: TRBV7-2; J: TRBJ2-2; length: 15; size: NA; D: TRBD2; CDR3: CASSFLAGVTGELFF; DNA: TGTGCCAGCAGCTTCCTAGCGGGAGTCACCGGGGAGCTGTTTTTT
V: TRBV9; J: TRBJ2-1; length: 10; size: NA; D: NA; CDR3: CASGSSEQFF; DNA: TGTGCCAGCGGGAGCTCTGAGCAGTTCTTC
V: TRBV19; J: TRBJ2-2; length: 17; size: NA; D: TRBD1; CDR3: CASSIVPPAQGAGELFF; DNA: TGTGCCAGTAGTATAGTACCTCCAGCACAGGGGGCCGGGGAGCTGTTTTTT
V: TRBV11-1; J: TRBJ2-5; length: 13; size: NA; D: NA; CDR3: CASSTPATGTQYF; DNA: TGTGCCAGCAGCACACCGGCAACAGGGACCCAGTACTTC
V: TRBV30; J: TRBJ1-6; length: 12; size: few; D: NA; CDR3: CAWDRIDSPLHF; DNA: TGTGCCTGGGACAGGATTGACTCACCCCTCCACTTT
V: TRBV14; J: TRBJ2-3; length: 13; size: NA; D: TRBD2; CDR3: CASSQLTSGGVYF; DNA: TGTGCCAGCAGCCAACTTACTAGCGGGGGGGTCTATTTT
V: TRBV3-1/TRBV3-2; J: TRBJ1-2; length: 15; size: NA; D: NA; CDR3: CASSQEQGRVGGYTF; DNA: TGTGCCAGCAGCCAAGAGCAGGGGAGAGTAGGTGGCTACACCTTC
V: TRBV6-1; J: TRBJ2-7; length: 15; size: NA; D: NA; CDR3: CASSETGASSYEQYF; DNA: TGTGCCAGCAGTGAAACGGGAGCGAGCTCCTACGAGCAGTACTTC
V: TRBV15; J: TRBJ1-3; length: 16; size: NA; D: TRBD1; CDR3: CATSRDNRGSGNTIYF; DNA: TGTGCCACCAGCAGAGATAACAGGGGCTCTGGAAACACCATATATTTT
V: TRBV30; J: TRBJ1-2; length: 11; size: few; D: NA; CDR3: CAWRAQIGYTF; DNA: TGTGCCTGGAGGGCACAAATTGGCTACACCTTC
V: TRBV5-6; J: TRBJ2-1; length: 16; size: NA; D: NA; CDR3: CASSLITGSIVNEQFF; DNA: TGTGCCAGCAGCTTAATCACAGGCAGCATTGTCAATGAGCAGTTCTTC
V: TRBV19; J: TRBJ1-5; length: 15; size: NA; D: NA; CDR3: CASTRYGVSNQPQHF; DNA: TGTGCCAGTACTAGGTACGGGGTCAGCAATCAGCCCCAGCATTTT